The 6 T cell receptor beta chains below were found in one sample sequenced in a study of control samples from healthy donors and cancer patients. Libraries were prepared by immunoSEQ multiplex PCR; TCRdb keeps only in-frame clonotypes and omits some of them. This table has almost 85,000 clones, just under 95% appearing once. Material for sequencing was blood. These TCRs come from a woman between 18 and 30 years old in good health.

The V gene is TRBV6-2 or TRBV6-3, the J gene TRBJ2-4; no reliable D call. Germline lookup yields CDR1 MNHEY and CDR2 SVGEGT. V lost 0 bases, J lost 6 bases, and 9 bases lay in between. The CDR3 is 14 residues long. CDR3 region: CASSYSDRGNIQYF. In DNA, the CDR3 is TGTGCCAGCAGTTACTCTGATCGCGGAAACATTCAGTACTTC.

The V and J genes are TRBV3-1 (or the pseudogene TRBV3-2) and TRBJ2-7; no firm D call. Germline CDR1 LGHDT, CDR2 YNNKEL (reference sequence). Trimming removed 0 bases from V and 7 bases from J, with 7 bases in between. The CDR3 spans 12 residues. CDR3 sequence: CASSQDTQEQYF. CDR3 sequence (DNA): TGTGCCAGCAGCCAAGATACGCAGGAGCAGTACTTC.

This rearrangement joins TRBV3-1 (or the pseudogene TRBV3-2) to TRBJ1-2, with unresolved D. CDR3 length: 13 amino acids. V lost 4 bases, J lost 0 bases, and 6 bases lay in between. Germline V gene lookup returns CDR1 LGHDT and CDR2 YNNKEL (reference sequence). CDR3 region: CASSLAANYGYTF. In DNA, the CDR3 is TGTGCCAGCAGCCTGGCAGCTAACTATGGCTACACCTTC.

This chain links TRBV4-1 with TRBJ2-5, with 7 bases that match TRBD2. The CDR3 consists of 15 residues. Germline V lookup: CDR1 MGHRA, CDR2 YSYEKL. V dropped 0 bases and J dropped 2; count of bases not matched to a gene: 3. The CDR3 sequence is CASSQDLGLQETQYF. For the CDR3, the DNA is TGCGCCAGCAGCCAAGATTTGGGACTACAAGAGACCCAGTACTTC.

The chain combines TRBV15 with TRBJ2-3; D is ambiguous. CDR1 and CDR2 from the germline V gene are LNHNV and YYDKDF (reference sequence). This CDR3 region has 16 residues. Trimming pared 0 bases from V and 2 bases from J, leaving 12 bases between. The CDR3 DNA reads TGTGCCACCAGCAGAGATAGAAGAAAGGCCACAGATACGCAGTATTTT. It yields the protein CATSRDRRKATDTQYF.

The chain joins TRBV6-6 to TRBJ2-3; D might be TRBD1 (5 bases). CDR3 length: 15 residues. V was cut by 5 bases and J by 0 bases, with 12 bases left in between. Germline V gives CDR1 MNHNY, CDR2 SVGAGI (reference sequence). CDR3 sequence reads: CASSEQGRSTDTQYF. The CDR3 DNA sequence: TGTGCCAGCAGTGAGCAGGGTCGTAGCACAGATACGCAGTATTTT.